Below are 31 T cell receptor beta chains sequenced from a single sample in a study of T cells in Graves' hyperthyroidism and ophthalmopathy. Authors of the study amplified TCR beta CDR3 regions from RNA transcripts. During a first-round RT-PCR of the TCR CDR3, the HTBI primer set was used. TCRdb fed the multiplex PCR reads into MiXCR, producing one record per CDR3 protein. The data hold 96,000 or so distinct CDR3 sequences, with roughly 56% observed a single time. The specimen was blood. These receptors all stem from a woman aged 40-49 years with Graves' hyperthyroidism.

Ten or more counts support this clonotype. An end of the junction does not agree with germline; a read error may underlie this. The chain is built from TRBV20-1 and TRBJ2-7, with D hard to call. Per germline, CDR1 DFQATT and CDR2 SNEGSKA (reference sequence). The CDR3 contains 10 residues. The CDR3 spells CSASSDEQYF. The CDR3 bases are TGCAGTGCTTCCTCCGACGAGCAGTACTTC.

Ten or more counts support this clonotype. This rearrangement joins TRBV12-3 or TRBV12-4 to TRBJ1-1; D ambiguous. The CDR3 spans 13 residues. V shed 4 bases and J shed 11 bases, with 17 bases lying between them. The CDR3, as DNA: TGTGCCAGCAGTTCCGACACCAAGAGGCTTGCTTTCTTT. It codes for CASSSDTKRLAFF.

At least ten counts were recorded for this clonotype. This chain connects TRBV10-3 to TRBJ2-7, with D maybe TRBD2 (6 bases). The germline V gene has CDR1 ENHRY and CDR2 SYGVKD. Trimming took 6 bases from V and 3 from J, leaving 9 bases between them. CDR3 size: 12 residues. CDR3 nucleotide sequence: TGTGCCATCAGGGAGGGCGGCTACGAGCAGTACTTC. Protein: CAIREGGYEQYF.

This clonotype has a handful of counts. The chain couples TRBV12-3 or TRBV12-4 to TRBJ2-3; 9 bases are shared with TRBD2. V lost 6 bases, J lost 1 base, and 14 bases stayed unmatched. The CDR3 is made up of 18 amino acids. CDR3 sequence: CASSLSGSPGARTDTQYF. The CDR3 nucleotides read TGTGCCAGCAGCCTTAGCGGGAGCCCCGGCGCGCGCACAGATACGCAGTATTTT.

This clonotype was recorded many times. This chain links TRBV7-8 with TRBJ1-3; no clear D gene. The germline V gene encodes CDR1 SGHVS and CDR2 FQNEAQ. V was shortened by 0 bases and J by 4 bases, with 4 bases between the two germline ends. The CDR3 contains 13 residues. DNA for the CDR3: TGTGCCAGCAGCTTAGCGGGGGGAAACACCATATATTTT. This translates into CASSLAGGNTIYF. Combining the CDR3 with reference TRBV7-8 and TRBJ1-3 gives the whole variable domain GAGVSQSPRYKVAKRGQDVALRCDPISGHVSLFWYQQALGQGPEFLTYFQNEAQLDKSGLPSDRFFAERPEGSVSTLKIQRTQQEDSAVYLCASSLAGGNTIYFGEGSWLTVV.

At least ten counts were recorded for this clonotype. The genes are TRBV7-9 and TRBJ2-2; a possible D gene is TRBD2 (5 bases). The V gene lost 5 bases and the J gene lost 8 bases, with 12 bases spanning the gap. The germline gives CDR1 SEHNR, CDR2 FQNEAQ (reference sequence). The CDR3 sequence is 13 residues long. CDR3 DNA: TGTGCCAGCAGCCGCCGGGAACCAGGGGAGCTGTTTTTT. Protein: CASSRREPGELFF. The full variable domain, its missing parts supplied by reference TRBV7-9 and TRBJ2-2, is DTGVSQNPRHKITKRGQNVTFRCDPISEHNRLYWYRQTLGQGPEFLTYFQNEAQLEKSRLLSDRFSAERPKGSFSTLEIQRTEQGDSAMYLCASSRREPGELFFGEGSRLTVL.

The rearrangement links TRBV7-3 to TRBJ2-5; D is possibly TRBD2 (6 bases). Trimming removed 4 bases at V and 4 bases at J, with 10 bases between. The CDR3 is 13 residues long. Per the germline V gene, CDR1 is SGHTA and CDR2 is FQGTGA. This CDR3 is CASSWEAGETQYF. The DNA of the CDR3 is TGTGCCAGCAGCTGGGAGGCGGGAGAGACCCAGTACTTC.

This clonotype was observed many times. The CDR3 DNA reads as TGTGCCAGCAGCGTATCTTATAGCGGGAGAACCTACGAGCAGTACTTC. This gives the protein CASSVSYSGRTYEQYF. The chain links TRBV9 to TRBJ2-7; TRBD2 matches at 9 bases. The germline V gene encodes CDR1 SGDLS and CDR2 YYNGEE. With V trimmed by 1 base and J by 2 bases, 7 bases remained unmatched. The CDR3 is 16 residues long.

This rearrangement joins TRBV27 to TRBJ2-2; TRBD2 matches at 8 bases. Trimming removed 2 bases from V and 8 bases from J; junction bases left unmatched: 13. Per the germline V gene, CDR1 is MNHEY and CDR2 is SMNVEV (reference sequence). The CDR3 runs to 17 residues. The CDR3 loop reads CASSLAGGRLGSGELFF. CDR3 nucleotide sequence: TGTGCCAGCAGTTTAGCGGGAGGCCGCCTAGGGTCTGGGGAGCTGTTTTTT.

The gene calls are TRBV7-9 and TRBJ2-7; 12 nucleotides align to TRBD2. Trimming removed 6 bases from V and 4 bases from J; junction bases left unmatched: 19. The CDR3 is made up of 19 amino acids. Germline V CDR1 and CDR2: SEHNR, FQNEAQ (reference sequence). The CDR3 region is CASSFHPGTSGSRRYEQYF. The CDR3 DNA reads TGTGCCAGCAGTTTCCACCCCGGGACTAGCGGGTCCCGTCGGTACGAGCAGTACTTC. Drawing the rest from reference TRBV7-9 and TRBJ2-7, the complete variable domain is DTGVSQNPRHKITKRGQNVTFRCDPISEHNRLYWYRQTLGQGPEFLTYFQNEAQLEKSRLLSDRFSAERPKGSFSTLEIQRTEQGDSAMYLCASSFHPGTSGSRRYEQYFGPGTRLTVT.

This clonotype was counted between two and nine times. Germline is not matched at one junction end, which may reflect a read error. CDR3 residues: CSVKEPSGKETQYF. CDR3 bases: TGCAGCGTTAAAGAACCGTCTGGAAAAGAGACCCAGTACTTC. The rearrangement links TRBV29-1 to TRBJ2-5; no reliable D call. The length of the CDR3 is 14 residues. Germline V gives CDR1 SQVTM, CDR2 ANQGSEA.

A few counts support this clonotype. V gene TRBV29-1 combines with J gene TRBJ1-2; no reliable D call. The germline CDR1 and CDR2 sequences are SQVTM and ANQGSEA. V dropped 8 bases and J dropped 8 bases, with 12 bases sitting between them. There are 10 residues in the CDR3. CDR3 in amino acids: CSLAREGYTF. For the CDR3, the DNA is TGCAGCTTAGCGAGGGAAGGCTACACCTTC.

V gene TRBV24-1 combines with J gene TRBJ1-5; unclear D gene. Germline CDR1 reads KGHDR; CDR2 reads SFDVKD. V shed 7 bases and J shed 4 bases, with 13 bases lying between them. The CDR3 has 14 amino acids. The CDR3 spells CATSSAHGNQPQHF. The CDR3 DNA reads TGTGCCACCAGCTCGGCCCACGGGAATCAGCCCCAGCATTTT.

This clonotype came up many times. V is TRBV2 and J is TRBJ2-7; 10 bases are shared with TRBD1. Germline V gives CDR1 SNHLY, CDR2 FYNNEI. This CDR3 has 13 amino acids. J was trimmed by 4 bases and V by 6 bases; bases with no gene match: 3. The CDR3 loop reads CASSWDRGYEQYF. The CDR3 bases are TGTGCCAGCAGCTGGGACAGGGGTTACGAGCAGTACTTC.

J is TRBJ1-2 and V is TRBV29-1, with 8 bases that match TRBD1. Germline V CDR1 and CDR2: SQVTM, ANQGSEA. The CDR3 is 11 residues long. Germline trimming cut 7 bases from V and 6 bases from J; bases unmatched to any gene: 4. The CDR3 here is CSAGRGHGYTF. CDR3 DNA sequence: TGCAGCGCCGGCAGGGGGCATGGCTACACCTTC.

The chain is built from TRBV15 and TRBJ2-7; no clear D gene. Germline V gives CDR1 LNHNV, CDR2 YYDKDF (reference sequence). There are 11 residues in the CDR3. V shed 6 bases and J shed 5 bases, with 8 bases lying between them. CDR3 region: CATSRQNEQYF. CDR3 coding DNA: TGTGCCACCAGTCGGCAGAACGAGCAGTACTTC.

On this clonotype itself: The junction departs from the called germline gene at one end, perhaps through a read error. The chain carries TRBV7-3 and TRBJ2-5; D may be TRBD1 (6 bases). The CDR3 sequence is 17 residues long. CDR1 SGHTA and CDR2 FQGTGA come from the germline V gene. CDR3 sequence: CASSPRGRGEKQETQYF. Written as DNA, the CDR3 is TGCGCCAGCAGCCCCCGGGGCAGGGGCGAAAAACAAGAGACCCAGTACTTC.

The rearrangement uses TRBV6-5 and TRBJ1-5; the D gene is possibly TRBD1 (6 bases). Trimming pared 2 bases from V and 2 bases from J, leaving 10 bases between. Germline CDR1 is MNHEY and CDR2 is SVGAGI. This CDR3 has 15 residues. The CDR3 nucleotides are TGTGCCAGCAGTTACGGGGGGGGCGGCAATCAGCCCCAGCATTTT. It specifies CASSYGGGGNQPQHF.

Concerning this clonotype itself: As the CDR3 is not closed by the conserved phenylalanine or tryptophan, this likely results from a read error. The chain has TRBV6-5 and TRBJ2-5; 8 nucleotides line up with TRBD1. CDR3 size: 15 residues. From germline, CDR1 is MNHEY and CDR2 SVGAGI. The CDR3: CASSSRPDRVETQYL. The DNA of the CDR3 is TGCGCCAGCAGTTCGCGTCCGGACAGGGTAGAGACCCAGTACCTC.

Many counts were recorded for this clonotype. The V and J genes are TRBV20-1 and TRBJ2-2; TRBD1 agrees at 9 bases. The germline V gene has CDR1 DFQATT and CDR2 SNEGSKA (reference sequence). The trim removed 6 bases at V and 6 bases at J, leaving 8 bases unmatched. The CDR3 runs to 14 residues. DNA of the CDR3: TGCAGTGCCCCCGGGACAGGGTTGTCCGGGGAGCTGTTTTTT. Its protein is CSAPGTGLSGELFF.

This clonotype was observed at least ten times. The chain recombines TRBV20-1 with TRBJ1-2, with TRBD1 identical over 9 bases. J lost 7 bases, V lost 2 bases, and 2 bases had no gene match. CDR1 is DFQATT, CDR2 SNEGSKA, per germline (reference sequence). The CDR3 is 12 amino acids. DNA of the CDR3: TGCAGTGCTAGAAAGGACAGGGGTGGCTACACCTTC. Residues: CSARKDRGGYTF.

The chain employs TRBV2 and TRBJ1-5, with unresolved D. Looked up from germline, CDR1 is SNHLY and CDR2 is FYNNEI. V was pared by 5 bases and J by 6 bases, with 11 bases between. CDR3 size: 13 residues. CDR3 in DNA: TGTGCCAGCAGTTACGGGGTAAGTCAGCCCCAGCATTTT. Its protein is CASSYGVSQPQHF.

The sample holds a few counts of this clonotype. The rearrangement links TRBV2 to TRBJ2-2, with TRBD1 matching 9 bases. Trimming removed 3 bases from V and 4 bases from J; junction bases left unmatched: 3. From germline, CDR1 is SNHLY and CDR2 FYNNEI. The CDR3 loop spans 15 amino acids. CDR3 loop: CASSERGQGTGELFF. CDR3 coding DNA: TGTGCCAGCAGTGAGCGGGGACAGGGCACCGGGGAGCTGTTTTTT.

The chain links TRBV2 to TRBJ2-5; D might be TRBD1 (6 bases). The ends were cut back, 6 bases at V and 0 bases at J, with 14 bases in the middle. Germline loops: CDR1 SNHLY, CDR2 FYNNEI. The CDR3 extends over 15 amino acids. The DNA of the CDR3 is TGTGCCAGCAGAGCCGGGACATCGTACCAAGAGACCCAGTACTTC. The encoded protein is CASRAGTSYQETQYF.

This clonotype was counted many times. The V gene is TRBV5-1, the J gene TRBJ1-1, with 9 bases aligning to TRBD1. The germline CDR1 and CDR2 sequences are SGHRS and YFSETQ. V shed 0 bases, J shed 5 bases, and the junction held 2 bases outside the gene matches. This CDR3 has 14 amino acids. The CDR3 loop reads CASSLDRGRTEAFF. DNA for the CDR3: TGCGCCAGCAGCTTGGACAGGGGGCGGACTGAAGCTTTCTTT.

The chain links TRBV28 to TRBJ2-5; 9 bases match TRBD1. The CDR3 has 13 residues. The V and J ends lost 8 bases and 9 bases, in that order; junction bases with no gene match: 10. Germline V gene sequence: CDR1 MDHEN, CDR2 SYDVKM. The CDR3 sequence is CASGGQGERSQYF. Written as DNA, the CDR3 is TGTGCCAGCGGGGGACAGGGTGAGAGGTCCCAGTACTTC.

This clonotype was recorded at least ten times. The rearrangement links TRBV29-1 to TRBJ2-7; D not certain. Trimming took off 8 bases at V and 3 bases at J, with 8 bases between the two ends. The CDR3 contains 10 residues. Germline V gene lookup returns CDR1 SQVTM and CDR2 ANQGSEA. DNA for the CDR3: TGCAGCATCCTGGACTACGAGCAGTACTTC. This translates into CSILDYEQYF.

A word on this clonotype: One junction end does not reproduce the germline sequence, and a read error may be involved. The chain joins TRBV29-1 to TRBJ1-1; no definite D call. The CDR3 consists of 10 residues. Germline V gives CDR1 SQVTM, CDR2 ANQGSEA. The CDR3 DNA reads TGCAGCGTTGACGCCGGGGAAGCTTCCTTT. This codes for CSVDAGEASF.

A few counts support this clonotype. This chain uses TRBV9 with TRBJ2-7; the D gene is possibly TRBD2 (7 bases). Germline CDR1 reads SGDLS; CDR2 reads YYNGEE. V dropped 5 bases and J dropped 2 bases, with 17 bases sitting between them. The CDR3 length is 15 residues. CDR3 in amino acids: CASRGEGGDAYEQYF. In DNA, the CDR3 is TGTGCCAGCAGAGGTGAAGGGGGGGACGCCTACGAGCAGTACTTC.

The rearrangement joins TRBV6-1 to TRBJ1-3; D unclear. The CDR3 spans 13 residues. Trimming shortened V by 7 bases and J by 4 bases, and 11 bases separated the two germline ends. In germline, CDR1 is MNHNS, CDR2 SASEGT. The CDR3 DNA sequence: TGTGCCAGCAACAGACCTTACGGAAACACCATATATTTT. Its protein product is CASNRPYGNTIYF.

This chain uses TRBV7-9 with TRBJ1-3; D ambiguous. The CDR3 runs 16 residues. Germline V gene sequence: CDR1 SEHNR, CDR2 FQNEAQ (reference sequence). The ends were cut back, 8 bases at V and 0 bases at J, with 17 bases in the middle. CDR3 DNA: TGTGCCAGCTCACCAAGTCTCGGCAACTCTGGAAACACCATATATTTT. It translates to CASSPSLGNSGNTIYF.